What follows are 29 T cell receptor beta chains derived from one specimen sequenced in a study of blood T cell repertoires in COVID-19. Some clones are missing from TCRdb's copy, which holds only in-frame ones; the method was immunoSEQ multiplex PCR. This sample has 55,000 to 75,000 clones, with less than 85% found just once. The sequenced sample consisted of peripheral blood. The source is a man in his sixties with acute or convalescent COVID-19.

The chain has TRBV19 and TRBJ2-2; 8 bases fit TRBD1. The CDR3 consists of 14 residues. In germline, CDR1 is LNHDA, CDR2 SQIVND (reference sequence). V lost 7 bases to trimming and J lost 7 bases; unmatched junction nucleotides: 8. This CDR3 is CASTLDRESGELFF. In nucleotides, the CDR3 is TGTGCCAGTACCCTGGACAGGGAAAGCGGGGAGCTGTTTTTT. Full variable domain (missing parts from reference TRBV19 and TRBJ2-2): DGGITQSPKYLFRKEGQNVTLSCEQNLNHDAMYWYRQDPGQGLRLIYYSQIVNDFQKGDIAEGYSVSREKKESFPLTVTSAQKNPTAFYLCASTLDRESGELFFGEGSRLTVL.

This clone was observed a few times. CDR3 DNA: TGTGCCAGCAGCTTAGATGCCGGGAATGAGCAGTTCTTC. Its translation: CASSLDAGNEQFF. The V and J genes are TRBV7-3 and TRBJ2-1, with D unresolved. The CDR3 has 13 amino acids. The V gene lost 2 bases and the J gene lost 7 bases, with 9 bases spanning the gap. Germline V gene data show CDR1 as SGHTA and CDR2 as FQGTGA.

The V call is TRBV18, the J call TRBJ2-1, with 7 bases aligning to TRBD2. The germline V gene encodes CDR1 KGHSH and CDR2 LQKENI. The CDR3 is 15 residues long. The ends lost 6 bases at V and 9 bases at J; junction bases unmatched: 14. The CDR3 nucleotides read TGTGCCAGCTCCCCCGGGACTAAAATCCCACCTGAGCAGTTCTTC. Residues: CASSPGTKIPPEQFF.

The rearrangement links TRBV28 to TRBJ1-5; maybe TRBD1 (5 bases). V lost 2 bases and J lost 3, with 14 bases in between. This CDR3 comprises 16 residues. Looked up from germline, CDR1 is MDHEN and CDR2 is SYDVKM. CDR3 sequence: CASSLTLRGLNQPQHF. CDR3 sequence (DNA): TGTGCCAGCAGTTTAACCCTGCGGGGCCTCAATCAGCCCCAGCATTTT.

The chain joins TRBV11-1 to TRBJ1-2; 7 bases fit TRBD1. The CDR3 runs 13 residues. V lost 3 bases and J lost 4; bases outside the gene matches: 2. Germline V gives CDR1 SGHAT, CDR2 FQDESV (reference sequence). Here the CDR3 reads CASSLTGLYGYTF. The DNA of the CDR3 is TGTGCCAGCAGCTTGACAGGGCTCTATGGCTACACCTTC.

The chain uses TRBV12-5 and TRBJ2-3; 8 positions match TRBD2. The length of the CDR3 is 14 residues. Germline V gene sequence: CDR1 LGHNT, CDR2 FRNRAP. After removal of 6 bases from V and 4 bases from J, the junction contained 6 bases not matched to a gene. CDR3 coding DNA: TGTGCTAGTGGCCGGGAGCGGGAGTCAGATACGCAGTATTTT. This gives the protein CASGRERESDTQYF.

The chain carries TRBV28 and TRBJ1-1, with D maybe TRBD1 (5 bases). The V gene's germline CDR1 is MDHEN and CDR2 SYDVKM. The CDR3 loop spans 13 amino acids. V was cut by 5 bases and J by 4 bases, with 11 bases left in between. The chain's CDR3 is CASSPPGVTEAFF. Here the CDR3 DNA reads TGTGCCAGCAGTCCCCCGGGGGTCACTGAAGCTTTCTTT.

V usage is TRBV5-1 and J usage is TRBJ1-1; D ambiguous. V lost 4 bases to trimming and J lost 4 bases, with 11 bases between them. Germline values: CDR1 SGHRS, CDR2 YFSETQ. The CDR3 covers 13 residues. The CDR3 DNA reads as TGCGCCAGCAGCCCAGACTATTCCACTGAAGCTTTCTTT. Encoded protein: CASSPDYSTEAFF. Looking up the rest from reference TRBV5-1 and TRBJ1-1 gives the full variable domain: KAGVTQTPRYLIKTRGQQVTLSCSPISGHRSVSWYQQTPGQGLQFLFEYFSETQRNKGNFPGRFSGRQFSNSRSEMNVSTLELGDSALYLCASSPDYSTEAFFGQGTRLTVV.

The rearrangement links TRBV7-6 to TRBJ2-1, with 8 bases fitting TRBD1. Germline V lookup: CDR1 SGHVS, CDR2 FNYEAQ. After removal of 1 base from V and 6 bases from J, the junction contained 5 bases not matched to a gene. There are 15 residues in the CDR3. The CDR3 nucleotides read TGTGCCAGCAGCTTAGGACAGGGGCGTCCCAATGAGCAGTTCTTC. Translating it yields CASSLGQGRPNEQFF.

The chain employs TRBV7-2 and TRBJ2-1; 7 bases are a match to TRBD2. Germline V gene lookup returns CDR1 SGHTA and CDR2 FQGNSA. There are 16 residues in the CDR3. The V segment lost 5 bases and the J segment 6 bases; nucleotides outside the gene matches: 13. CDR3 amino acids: CASSPYVWGGINEQFF. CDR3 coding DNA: TGTGCCAGCAGCCCCTACGTATGGGGGGGTATCAATGAGCAGTTCTTC.

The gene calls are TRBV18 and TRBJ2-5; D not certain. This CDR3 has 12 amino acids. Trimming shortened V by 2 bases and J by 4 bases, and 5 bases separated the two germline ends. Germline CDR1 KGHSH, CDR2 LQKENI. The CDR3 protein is CASSPTAETQYF. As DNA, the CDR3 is TGTGCCAGCTCACCAACAGCAGAGACCCAGTACTTC.

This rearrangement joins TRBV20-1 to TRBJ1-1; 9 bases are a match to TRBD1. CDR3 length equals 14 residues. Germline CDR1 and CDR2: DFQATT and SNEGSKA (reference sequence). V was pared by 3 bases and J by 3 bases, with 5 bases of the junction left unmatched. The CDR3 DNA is TGCAGTGCTAGTTTGTGGGACAGGGACACTGAAGCTTTCTTT. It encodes CSASLWDRDTEAFF.

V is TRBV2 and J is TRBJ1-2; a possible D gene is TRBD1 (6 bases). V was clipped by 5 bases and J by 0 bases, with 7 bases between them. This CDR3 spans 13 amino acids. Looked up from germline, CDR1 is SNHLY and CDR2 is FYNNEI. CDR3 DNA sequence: TGTGCCAGCAGTAGGGGGACTAACTATGGCTACACCTTC. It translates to CASSRGTNYGYTF.

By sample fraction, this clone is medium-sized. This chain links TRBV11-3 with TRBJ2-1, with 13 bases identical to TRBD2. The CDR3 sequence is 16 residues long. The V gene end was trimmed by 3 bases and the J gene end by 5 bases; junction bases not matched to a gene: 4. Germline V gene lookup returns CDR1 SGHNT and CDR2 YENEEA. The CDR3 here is CASSLGTSGTDNEQFF. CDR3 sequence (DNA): TGTGCCAGCAGCTTGGGGACTAGCGGGACCGACAATGAGCAGTTCTTC.

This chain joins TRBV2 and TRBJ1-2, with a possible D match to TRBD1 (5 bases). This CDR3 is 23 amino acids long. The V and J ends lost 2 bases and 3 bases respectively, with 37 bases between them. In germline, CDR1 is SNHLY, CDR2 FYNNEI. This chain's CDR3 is CASSEPDPTLDRRVRFPDYGYTF. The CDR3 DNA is TGTGCCAGCAGTGAACCCGACCCGACTCTAGACAGAAGGGTTAGGTTCCCTGACTATGGCTACACCTTC.

In DNA form, the CDR3 reads TGTGCCAGCAGCCAAGATGGGCGTTCACCCCTCCACTTT. Translation gives CASSQDGRSPLHF. The V and J genes are TRBV14 and TRBJ1-6; D not resolved. The CDR3 covers 13 residues. Germline-derived CDR1 and CDR2 are SGHDN and FVKESK. The V gene lost 0 bases and the J gene lost 9 bases, with 6 bases spanning the gap.

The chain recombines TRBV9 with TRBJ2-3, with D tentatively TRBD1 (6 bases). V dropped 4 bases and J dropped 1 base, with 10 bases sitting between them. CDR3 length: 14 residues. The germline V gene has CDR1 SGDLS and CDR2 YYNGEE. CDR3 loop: CASSSRTGTDTQYF. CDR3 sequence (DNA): TGTGCCAGCAGCAGCCGGACAGGCACAGATACGCAGTATTTT.

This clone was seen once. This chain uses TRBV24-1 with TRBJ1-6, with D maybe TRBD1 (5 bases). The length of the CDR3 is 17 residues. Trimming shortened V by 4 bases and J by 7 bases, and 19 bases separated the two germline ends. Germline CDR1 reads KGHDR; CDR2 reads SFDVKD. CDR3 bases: TGTGCCACCAGTGACGGGGGGTGGGAAGAATTAAATTCACCCCTCCACTTT. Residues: CATSDGGWEELNSPLHF.

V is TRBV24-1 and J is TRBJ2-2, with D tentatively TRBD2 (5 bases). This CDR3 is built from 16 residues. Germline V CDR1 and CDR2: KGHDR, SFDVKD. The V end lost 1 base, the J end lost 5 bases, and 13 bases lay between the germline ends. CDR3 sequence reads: CATSDFGRGRTGELFF. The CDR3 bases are TGTGCCACCAGTGATTTTGGCCGGGGTCGGACCGGGGAGCTGTTTTTT.

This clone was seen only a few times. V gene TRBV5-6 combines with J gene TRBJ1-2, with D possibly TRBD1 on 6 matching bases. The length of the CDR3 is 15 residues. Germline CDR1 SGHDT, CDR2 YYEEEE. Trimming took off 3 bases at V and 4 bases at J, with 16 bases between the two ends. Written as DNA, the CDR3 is TGTGCCAGCAGCTGGGGGACATTCGTCCTCTATGGCTACACCTTC. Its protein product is CASSWGTFVLYGYTF.

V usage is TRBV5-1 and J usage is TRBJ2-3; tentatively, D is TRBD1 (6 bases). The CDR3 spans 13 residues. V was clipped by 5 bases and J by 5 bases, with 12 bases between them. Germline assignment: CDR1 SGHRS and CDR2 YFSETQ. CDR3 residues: CASRVQGEDTQYF. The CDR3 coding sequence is TGCGCCAGCAGAGTACAGGGTGAAGATACGCAGTATTTT.

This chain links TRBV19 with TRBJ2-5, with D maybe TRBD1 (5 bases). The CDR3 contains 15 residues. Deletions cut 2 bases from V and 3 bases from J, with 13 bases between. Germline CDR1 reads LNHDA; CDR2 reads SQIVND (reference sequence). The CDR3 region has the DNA TGTGCCAGTAGTATAACCCCCCAGGGTGAAGAGACCCAGTACTTC. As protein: CASSITPQGEETQYF. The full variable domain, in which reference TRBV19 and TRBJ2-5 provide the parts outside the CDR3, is DGGITQSPKYLFRKEGQNVTLSCEQNLNHDAMYWYRQDPGQGLRLIYYSQIVNDFQKGDIAEGYSVSREKKESFPLTVTSAQKNPTAFYLCASSITPQGEETQYFGPGTRLLVL.

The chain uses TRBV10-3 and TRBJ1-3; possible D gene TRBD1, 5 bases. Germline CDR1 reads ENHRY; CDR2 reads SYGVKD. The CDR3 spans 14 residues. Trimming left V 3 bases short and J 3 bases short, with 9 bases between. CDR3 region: CAISDREGGNTIYF. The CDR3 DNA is TGTGCCATCAGTGACAGGGAAGGTGGAAACACCATATATTTT.

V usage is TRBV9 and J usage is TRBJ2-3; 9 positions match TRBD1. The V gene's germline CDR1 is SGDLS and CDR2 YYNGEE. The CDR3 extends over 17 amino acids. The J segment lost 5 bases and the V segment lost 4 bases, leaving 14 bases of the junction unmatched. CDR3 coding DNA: TGTGCCAGCAGCCTCACCCCCGGGACAGGGCAGGGAGATACGCAGTATTTT. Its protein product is CASSLTPGTGQGDTQYF.

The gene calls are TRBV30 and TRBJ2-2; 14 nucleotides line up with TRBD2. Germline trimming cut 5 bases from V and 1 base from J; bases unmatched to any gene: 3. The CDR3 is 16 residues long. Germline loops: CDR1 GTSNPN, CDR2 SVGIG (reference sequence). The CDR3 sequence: CAWAGLAGGNTGELFF. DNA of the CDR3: TGTGCCTGGGCTGGACTAGCGGGGGGGAACACCGGGGAGCTGTTTTTT.

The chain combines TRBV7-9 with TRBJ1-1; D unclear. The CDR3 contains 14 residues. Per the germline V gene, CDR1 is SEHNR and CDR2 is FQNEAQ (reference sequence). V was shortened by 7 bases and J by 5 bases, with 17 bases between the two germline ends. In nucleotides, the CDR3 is TGTGCCAGCATCCCGTCGGGTCCTCGGACTGAAGCTTTCTTT. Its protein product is CASIPSGPRTEAFF.

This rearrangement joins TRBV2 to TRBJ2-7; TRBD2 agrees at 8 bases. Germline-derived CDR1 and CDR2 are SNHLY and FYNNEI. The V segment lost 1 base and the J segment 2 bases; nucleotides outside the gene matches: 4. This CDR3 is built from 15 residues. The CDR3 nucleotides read TGTGCCAGCAGTGAAGGCGCGGGGGGTACCTACGAGCAGTACGTC. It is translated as CASSEGAGGTYEQYV.

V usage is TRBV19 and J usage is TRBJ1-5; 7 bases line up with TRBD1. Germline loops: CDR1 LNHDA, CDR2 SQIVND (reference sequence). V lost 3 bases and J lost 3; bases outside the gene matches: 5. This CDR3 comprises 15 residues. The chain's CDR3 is CASSIDRESNQPQHF. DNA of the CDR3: TGTGCCAGTAGTATTGACAGGGAATCCAATCAGCCCCAGCATTTT.

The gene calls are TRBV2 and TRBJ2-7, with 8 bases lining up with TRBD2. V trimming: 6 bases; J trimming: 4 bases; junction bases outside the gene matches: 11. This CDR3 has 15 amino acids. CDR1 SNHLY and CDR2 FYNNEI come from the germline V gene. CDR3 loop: CASSSREGGGYEQYV. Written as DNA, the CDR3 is TGTGCCAGCAGCTCCCGGGAGGGGGGCGGGTACGAGCAGTACGTC.